The 18 T cell receptor beta chains given below trace back to one sample, sequenced in a study of shared clonotypes between healthy human individuals. Generated by immunoSEQ multiplex PCR, the TCRdb table keeps only in-frame clones and is missing some. The table records over a million clones, approximately 80% of them present only once. Sequencing was performed on memory CD4+ T cells from PBMCs. This sample's subset: CD45RA-negative fraction. The receptors stem from a man in his late teens or twenties in good health. Some clones in this sample may be carry-over from other donors' samples.

This clone was seen only a few times. This rearrangement joins TRBV20-1 to TRBJ2-1, with D unclear. The CDR3 spans 11 residues. CDR1 DFQATT and CDR2 SNEGSKA come from the germline V gene (reference sequence). Trimming pared 6 bases from V and 6 bases from J, leaving 9 bases between. CDR3 in DNA: TGCAGTGCCCAGTGGGGCAATGAGCAGTTCTTC. This sequence encodes CSAQWGNEQFF.

The gene calls are TRBV11-1 and TRBJ1-2; no firm D call. The CDR3 contains 13 residues. V lost 1 base and J lost 2, with 5 bases in between. CDR1 is SGHAT and CDR2 is FQDESV in the germline V gene (reference sequence). CDR3: CASSLERNYGYTF. CDR3 DNA sequence: TGTGCCAGCAGCTTAGAGAGAAACTATGGCTACACCTTC. Together with reference TRBV11-1 and TRBJ1-2, the CDR3 gives the full variable domain: EAEVAQSPRYKITEKSQAVAFWCDPISGHATLYWYRQILGQGPELLVQFQDESVVDDSQLPKDRFSAERLKGVDSTLKIQPAELGDSAMYLCASSLERNYGYTFGSGTRLTVV.

This chain links TRBV15 with TRBJ2-3; 7 nucleotides line up with TRBD2. The CDR3 runs to 12 residues. The germline CDR1 and CDR2 sequences are LNHNV and YYDKDF (reference sequence). V dropped 8 bases and J dropped 4; count of bases not matched to a gene: 3. CDR3 sequence reads: CATGLGPDTQYF. DNA for the CDR3: TGTGCCACCGGACTAGGGCCAGATACGCAGTATTTT.

The V call is TRBV28, the J call TRBJ1-6; 8 bases are shared with TRBD1. The trim removed 7 bases at V and 7 bases at J, leaving 6 bases unmatched. CDR1 is MDHEN and CDR2 is SYDVKM in the germline V gene. CDR3 length: 14 residues. The CDR3 nucleotides read TGTGCCAGCATGGGGGACAGGTTCAATTCACCCCTCCACTTT. Amino acid sequence: CASMGDRFNSPLHF.

The chain employs TRBV9 and TRBJ2-1, with TRBD2 identical over 13 bases. Germline CDR1 reads SGDLS; CDR2 reads YYNGEE. This CDR3 spans 18 amino acids. J gave up 8 bases and V 1 base, and 12 bases lay outside the gene matches. The CDR3 bases are TGTGCCAGCAGCGTAACTAGCGGGAGGGCCAGCGGTGGTGATGAGCAGTTCTTC. Its protein product is CASSVTSGRASGGDEQFF.

This clone was detected once. The chain employs TRBV9 and TRBJ1-2; TRBD1 agrees at 10 bases. V was clipped by 5 bases and J by 2 bases; unmatched bases: 3. The CDR3 runs 14 residues. Germline values: CDR1 SGDLS, CDR2 YYNGEE. CDR3 nucleotide sequence: TGTGCCAGCAGGACGGGACAGGGGAACTATGGCTACACCTTC. Residues: CASRTGQGNYGYTF.

This clone occurred a few times. V usage is TRBV5-4 and J usage is TRBJ2-5; 7 nucleotides agree with TRBD1. Losses at the gene ends were 2 bases for V and 4 bases for J; bases not matched to a gene: 2. The CDR3 covers 13 residues. The germline V gene encodes CDR1 SGHNT and CDR2 YYREEE (reference sequence). The CDR3 loop is CASSFAGGETQYF. CDR3 DNA: TGTGCCAGCAGCTTCGCAGGGGGAGAGACCCAGTACTTC. The full variable domain, in which reference TRBV5-4 and TRBJ2-5 provide the parts outside the CDR3, is ETGVTQSPTHLIKTRGQQVTLRCSSQSGHNTVSWYQQALGQGPQFIFQYYREEENGRGNFPPRFSGLQFPNYSSELNVNALELDDSALYLCASSFAGGETQYFGPGTRLLVL.

The chain links TRBV6-4 to TRBJ2-2; a possible D gene is TRBD2 (5 bases). Germline lookup yields CDR1 MRHNA and CDR2 SNTAGT. The CDR3 length is 13 residues. The germline V and J ends were trimmed by 10 bases and 6 bases, with 15 bases remaining between them. CDR3 in amino acids: CATTTRGPGELFF. The CDR3 DNA reads as TGTGCCACCACAACTCGGGGTCCCGGGGAGCTGTTTTTT.

V gene TRBV27 combines with J gene TRBJ2-1, with D tentatively TRBD2 (5 bases). The CDR3 sequence is 14 residues long. V shed 7 bases and J shed 8 bases, with 18 bases lying between them. The germline V gene has CDR1 MNHEY and CDR2 SMNVEV (reference sequence). CDR3 protein: CASMSLGLSYEQFF. The CDR3 nucleotides read TGTGCCAGCATGAGTCTAGGACTGTCCTATGAGCAGTTCTTC.

The chain is built from TRBV4-1 and TRBJ2-3, with 12 bases aligning to TRBD2. This CDR3 contains 15 residues. V dropped 3 bases and J dropped 7; count of bases not matched to a gene: 5. CDR1 is MGHRA, CDR2 YSYEKL, per germline. CDR3: CASSQTSGGVYTQYF. DNA for the CDR3: TGCGCCAGCAGCCAGACTAGCGGGGGAGTATATACGCAGTATTTT.

The table lists this clone with a few counts. The same CDR3 arises from other DNA sequences in this sample as well. The J gene is TRBJ2-7, the V gene TRBV18, with 7 nucleotides matching TRBD1. Germline CDR1 KGHSH, CDR2 LQKENI. The CDR3 contains 14 residues. Unmatched junction bases numbered 3, after V lost 1 base and J lost 3 bases. CDR3 loop: CASSPQGAIYEQYF. The CDR3 DNA reads TGTGCCAGCTCACCACAGGGGGCCATCTACGAGCAGTACTTC.

The chain combines TRBV27 with TRBJ2-3; D gene ambiguous. Per germline, CDR1 MNHEY and CDR2 SMNVEV (reference sequence). The germline V and J ends were trimmed by 6 bases and 3 bases, with 16 bases remaining between them. The CDR3 runs 15 residues. This CDR3 is CASRLGGIQTDTQYF. The CDR3 nucleotides are TGTGCCAGCAGGTTAGGTGGGATACAGACAGATACGCAGTATTTT.

This chain uses TRBV28 with TRBJ1-3, with 10 nucleotides matching TRBD1. With V trimmed by 6 bases and J by 0 bases, 8 bases remained unmatched. Germline V gene data show CDR1 as MDHEN and CDR2 as SYDVKM. The CDR3 length is 17 residues. CDR3 sequence (DNA): TGTGCCAGCAGCATGGGGACAGGGGTCAGCTCTGGAAACACCATATATTTT. It translates to CASSMGTGVSSGNTIYF.

To note about this clone: An end of the junction differs from the germline gene, which may be a read error. The J gene is TRBJ1-3, the V gene TRBV7-2, with D possibly TRBD1 on 5 matching bases. Per germline, CDR1 SGHTA and CDR2 FQGNSA. The CDR3 consists of 15 residues. The CDR3, as DNA: TGTGCCAGCAGCTTAGCGCCAGGGTCTGAAAACACCATATATTTT. Its protein product is CASSLAPGSENTIYF. The full variable domain, its missing parts supplied by reference TRBV7-2 and TRBJ1-3, is GAGVSQSPSNKVTEKGKDVELRCDPISGHTALYWYRQSLGQGLEFLIYFQGNSAPDKSGLPSDRFSAERTGGSVSTLTIQRTQQEDSAVYLCASSLAPGSENTIYFGEGSWLTVV.

The chain uses TRBV7-9 and TRBJ1-1; unclear D gene. V was clipped by 2 bases and J by 4 bases, with 11 bases between them. The germline CDR1 and CDR2 sequences are SEHNR and FQNEAQ (reference sequence). The CDR3 is 14 residues long. CDR3 residues: CASSLPGFGTEAFF. The CDR3, as DNA: TGTGCCAGCAGCTTACCTGGGTTTGGCACTGAAGCTTTCTTT.

The V call is TRBV10-3, the J call TRBJ2-1; TRBD2 matches 13 bases. This CDR3 has 16 residues. Per the germline V gene, CDR1 is ENHRY and CDR2 is SYGVKD. Trimming took 10 bases from V and 1 from J; bases not matched to a gene: 7. In nucleotides, the CDR3 is TGTGCCACCGCCGGGACTAGCGGGGATTCCTACAATGAGCAGTTCTTC. It translates to CATAGTSGDSYNEQFF.

This clone was picked up one time. The chain recombines TRBV7-3 with TRBJ1-1, with a possible D match to TRBD1 (6 bases). From germline, CDR1 is SGHTA and CDR2 FQGTGA. The V end lost 0 bases, the J end lost 10 bases, and 15 bases lay between the germline ends. The CDR3 covers 14 residues. The CDR3 coding sequence is TGTGCCAGCAGCTTAACTCGGGAGGGGGAGTTAGCTTTCTTT. Residues: CASSLTREGELAFF.

This clone was observed a few times. V and J are TRBV9 and TRBJ1-2, with TRBD1 matching over 9 bases. CDR3 size: 14 residues. Trimming at V came to 3 bases and at J to 8 bases, leaving 8 bases not matched to a gene. CDR1 is SGDLS and CDR2 is YYNGEE in the germline V gene. The CDR3 reads CASSGPGTGKGYTF. DNA of the CDR3: TGTGCCAGCAGCGGCCCCGGGACAGGGAAAGGCTACACCTTC. Full variable domain (missing parts from reference TRBV9 and TRBJ1-2): DSGVTQTPKHLITATGQRVTLRCSPRSGDLSVYWYQQSLDQGLQFLIQYYNGEERAKGNILERFSAQQFPDLHSELNLSSLELGDSALYFCASSGPGTGKGYTFGSGTRLTVV.